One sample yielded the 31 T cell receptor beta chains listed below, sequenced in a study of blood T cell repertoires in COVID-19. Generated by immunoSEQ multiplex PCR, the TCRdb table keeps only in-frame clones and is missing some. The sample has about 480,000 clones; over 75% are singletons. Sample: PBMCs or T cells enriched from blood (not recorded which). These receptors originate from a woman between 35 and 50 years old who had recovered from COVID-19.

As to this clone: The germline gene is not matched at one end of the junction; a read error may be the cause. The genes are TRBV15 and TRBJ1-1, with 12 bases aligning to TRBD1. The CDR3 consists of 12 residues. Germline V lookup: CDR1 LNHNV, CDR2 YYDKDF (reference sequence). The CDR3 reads CATSRVGDRGRF. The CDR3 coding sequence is TGTGCCACCAGCAGAGTAGGGGACAGGGGGCGATTT.

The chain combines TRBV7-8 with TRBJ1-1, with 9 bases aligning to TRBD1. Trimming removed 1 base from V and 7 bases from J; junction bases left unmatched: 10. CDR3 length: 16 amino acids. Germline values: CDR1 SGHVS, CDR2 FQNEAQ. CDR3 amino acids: CASSLVPLGTGIEAFF. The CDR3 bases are TGTGCCAGCAGCTTAGTTCCTTTGGGGACAGGGATTGAAGCTTTCTTT.

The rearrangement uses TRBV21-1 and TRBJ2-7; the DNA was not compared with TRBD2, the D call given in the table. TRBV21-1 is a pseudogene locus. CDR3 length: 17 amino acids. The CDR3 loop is CASSKKVTAGEAGEQYF. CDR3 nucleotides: TGTGCCAGCAGCAAAAAGGTAACGGCGGGAGAGGCGGGCGAGCAGTACTTC.

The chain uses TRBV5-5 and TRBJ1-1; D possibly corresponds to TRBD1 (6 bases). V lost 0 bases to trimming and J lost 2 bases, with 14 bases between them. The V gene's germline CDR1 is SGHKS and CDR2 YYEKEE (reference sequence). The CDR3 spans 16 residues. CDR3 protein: CASSLDRVMGNTEAFF. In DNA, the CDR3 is TGTGCCAGCAGCTTGGACAGGGTGATGGGAAACACTGAAGCTTTCTTT. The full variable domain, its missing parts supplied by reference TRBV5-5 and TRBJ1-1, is DAGVTQSPTHLIKTRGQQVTLRCSPISGHKSVSWYQQVLGQGPQFIFQYYEKEERGRGNFPDRFSARQFPNYSSELNVNALLLGDSALYLCASSLDRVMGNTEAFFGQGTRLTVV.

CDR3: CASSFQREDEQYF. The DNA for the CDR3 is TGTGCCAGCAGCTTCCAGCGGGAGGACGAGCAGTACTTC. This sequence joins TRBV5-6 and TRBJ2-7, with TRBD2 matching 9 bases. After removal of 2 bases from V and 5 bases from J, the junction contained 2 bases not matched to a gene. Per germline, CDR1 SGHDT and CDR2 YYEEEE. The CDR3 is 13 residues long.

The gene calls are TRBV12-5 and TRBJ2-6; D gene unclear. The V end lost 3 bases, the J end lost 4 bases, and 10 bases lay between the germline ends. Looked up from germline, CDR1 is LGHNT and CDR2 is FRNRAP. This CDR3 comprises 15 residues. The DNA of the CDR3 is TGTGCTAGTGGTTTAGAGGTCTCCGGGGCCAACGTCCTGACTTTC. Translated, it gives CASGLEVSGANVLTF. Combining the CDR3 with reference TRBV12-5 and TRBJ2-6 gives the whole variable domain DARVTQTPRHKVTEMGQEVTMRCQPILGHNTVFWYRQTMMQGLELLAYFRNRAPLDDSGMPKDRFSAEMPDATLATLKIQPSEPRDSAVYFCASGLEVSGANVLTFGAGSRLTVL.

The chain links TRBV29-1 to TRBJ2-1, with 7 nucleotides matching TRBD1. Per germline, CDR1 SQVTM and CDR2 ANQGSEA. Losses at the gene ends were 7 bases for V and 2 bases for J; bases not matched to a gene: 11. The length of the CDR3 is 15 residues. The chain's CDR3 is CSARPETGPYNEQFF. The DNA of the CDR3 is TGCAGCGCCCGGCCCGAGACAGGGCCCTACAATGAGCAGTTCTTC.

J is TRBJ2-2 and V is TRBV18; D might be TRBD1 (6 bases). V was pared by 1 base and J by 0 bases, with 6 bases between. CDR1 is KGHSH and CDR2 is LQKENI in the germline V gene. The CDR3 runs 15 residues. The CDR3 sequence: CASSPQGANTGELFF. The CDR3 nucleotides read TGTGCCAGCTCACCACAGGGGGCGAACACCGGGGAGCTGTTTTTT.

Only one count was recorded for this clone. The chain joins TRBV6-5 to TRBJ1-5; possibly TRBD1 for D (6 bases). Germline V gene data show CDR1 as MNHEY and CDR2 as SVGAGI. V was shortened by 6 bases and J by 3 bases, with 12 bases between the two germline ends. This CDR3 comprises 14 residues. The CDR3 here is CASSSTGINQPQHF. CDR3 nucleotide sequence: TGTGCCAGCAGCAGCACAGGGATCAATCAGCCCCAGCATTTT.

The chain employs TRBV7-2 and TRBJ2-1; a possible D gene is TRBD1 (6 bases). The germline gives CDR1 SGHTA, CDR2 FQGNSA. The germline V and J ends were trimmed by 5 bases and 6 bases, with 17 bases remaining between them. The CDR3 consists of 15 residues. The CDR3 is CASSLEQGWGNEQFF. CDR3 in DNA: TGTGCCAGCAGCCTTGAACAGGGCTGGGGCAATGAGCAGTTCTTC.

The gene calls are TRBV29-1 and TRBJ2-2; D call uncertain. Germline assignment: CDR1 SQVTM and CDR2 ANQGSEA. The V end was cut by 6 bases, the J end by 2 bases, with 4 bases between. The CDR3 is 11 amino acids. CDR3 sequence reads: CSVHNTGELFF. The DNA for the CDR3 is TGCAGCGTCCATAACACCGGGGAGCTGTTTTTT.

The CDR3 loop is CASSMFLSGGTQETQYF. The CDR3 DNA sequence: TGTGCCAGTAGTATGTTCTTATCAGGGGGCACGCAAGAGACCCAGTACTTC. The J gene is TRBJ2-5, the V gene TRBV19; 8 bases match TRBD1. Germline values: CDR1 LNHDA, CDR2 SQIVND (reference sequence). CDR3 size: 17 residues. Trimming removed 3 bases from V and 2 bases from J; junction bases left unmatched: 11. The variable domain in full, completed from reference TRBV19 and TRBJ2-5, reads DGGITQSPKYLFRKEGQNVTLSCEQNLNHDAMYWYRQDPGQGLRLIYYSQIVNDFQKGDIAEGYSVSREKKESFPLTVTSAQKNPTAFYLCASSMFLSGGTQETQYFGPGTRLLVL.

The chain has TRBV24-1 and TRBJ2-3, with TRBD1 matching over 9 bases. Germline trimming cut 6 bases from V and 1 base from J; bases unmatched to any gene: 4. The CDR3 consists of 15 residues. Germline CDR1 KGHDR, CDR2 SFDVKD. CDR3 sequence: CATSPGQGGTDTQYF. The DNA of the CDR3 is TGTGCCACCAGTCCGGGACAGGGCGGCACAGATACGCAGTATTTT.

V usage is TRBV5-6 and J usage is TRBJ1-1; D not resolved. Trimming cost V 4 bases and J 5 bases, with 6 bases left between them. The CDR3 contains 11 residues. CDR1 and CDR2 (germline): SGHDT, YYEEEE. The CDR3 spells CASSRETEAFF. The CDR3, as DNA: TGTGCCAGCAGCCGGGAGACTGAAGCTTTCTTT.

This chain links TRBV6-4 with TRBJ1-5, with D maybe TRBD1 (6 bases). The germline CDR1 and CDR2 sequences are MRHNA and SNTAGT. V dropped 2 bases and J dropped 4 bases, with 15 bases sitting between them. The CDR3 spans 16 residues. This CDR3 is CASSDAERGGNQPQHF. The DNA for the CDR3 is TGTGCCAGCAGTGACGCGGAGAGAGGGGGAAATCAGCCCCAGCATTTT.

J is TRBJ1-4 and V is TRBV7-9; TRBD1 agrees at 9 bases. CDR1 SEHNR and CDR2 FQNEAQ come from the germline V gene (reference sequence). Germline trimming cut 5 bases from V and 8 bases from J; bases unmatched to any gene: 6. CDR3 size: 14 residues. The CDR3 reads CASSRTGDGEKLFF. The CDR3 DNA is TGTGCCAGCAGCCGGACAGGGGATGGGGAAAAACTGTTTTTT. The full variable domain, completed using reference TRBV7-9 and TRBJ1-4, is DTGVSQNPRHKITKRGQNVTFRCDPISEHNRLYWYRQTLGQGPEFLTYFQNEAQLEKSRLLSDRFSAERPKGSFSTLEIQRTEQGDSAMYLCASSRTGDGEKLFFGSGTQLSVL.

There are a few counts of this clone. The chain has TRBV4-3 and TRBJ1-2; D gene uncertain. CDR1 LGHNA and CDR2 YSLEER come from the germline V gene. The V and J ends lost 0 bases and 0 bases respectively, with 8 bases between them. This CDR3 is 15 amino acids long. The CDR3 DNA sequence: TGCGCCAGCAGCCAAGATGCGTTTGCTAACTATGGCTACACCTTC. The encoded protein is CASSQDAFANYGYTF.

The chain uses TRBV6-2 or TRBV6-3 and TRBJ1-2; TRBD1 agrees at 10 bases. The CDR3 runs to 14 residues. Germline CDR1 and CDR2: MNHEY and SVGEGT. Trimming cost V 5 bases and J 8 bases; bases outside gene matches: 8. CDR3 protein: CASSTGTGVLGYTF. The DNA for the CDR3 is TGTGCCAGCAGTACCGGGACAGGGGTTCTGGGCTACACCTTC.

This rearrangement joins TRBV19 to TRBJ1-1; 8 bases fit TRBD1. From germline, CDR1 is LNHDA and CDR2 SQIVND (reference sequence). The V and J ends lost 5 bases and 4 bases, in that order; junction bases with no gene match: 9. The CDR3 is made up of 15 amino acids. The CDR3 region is CASSGQGDRRTEAFF. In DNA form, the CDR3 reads TGTGCCAGTAGTGGACAGGGCGATAGGCGCACTGAAGCTTTCTTT.

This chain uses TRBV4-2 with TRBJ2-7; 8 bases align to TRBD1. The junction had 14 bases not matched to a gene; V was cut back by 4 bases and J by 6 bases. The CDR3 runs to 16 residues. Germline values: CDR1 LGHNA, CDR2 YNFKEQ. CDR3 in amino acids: CASSRRPARGRVEQYF. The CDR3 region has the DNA TGTGCCAGCAGCCGACGACCCGCCAGGGGGCGAGTCGAGCAGTACTTC.

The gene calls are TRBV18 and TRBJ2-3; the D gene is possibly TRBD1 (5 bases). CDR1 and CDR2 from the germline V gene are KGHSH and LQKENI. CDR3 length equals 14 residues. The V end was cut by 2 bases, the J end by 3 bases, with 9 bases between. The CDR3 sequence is CASSPGAGTDTQYF. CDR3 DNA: TGTGCCAGCTCACCAGGGGCAGGAACAGATACGCAGTATTTT.

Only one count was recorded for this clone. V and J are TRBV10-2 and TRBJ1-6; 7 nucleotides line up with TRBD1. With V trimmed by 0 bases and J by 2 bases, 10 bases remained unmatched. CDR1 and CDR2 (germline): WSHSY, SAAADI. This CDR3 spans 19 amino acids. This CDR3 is CASSESGTAGGTYNSPLHF. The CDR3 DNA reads TGCGCCAGCAGTGAGTCCGGGACCGCAGGGGGTACCTATAATTCACCCCTCCACTTT.

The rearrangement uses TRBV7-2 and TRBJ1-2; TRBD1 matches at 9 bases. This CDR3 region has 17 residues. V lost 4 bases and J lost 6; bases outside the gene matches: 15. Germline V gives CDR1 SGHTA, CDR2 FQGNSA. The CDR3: CASSYLRSTGGWHGYTF. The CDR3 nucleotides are TGTGCCAGCAGCTACTTGAGAAGTACAGGGGGCTGGCATGGCTACACCTTC.

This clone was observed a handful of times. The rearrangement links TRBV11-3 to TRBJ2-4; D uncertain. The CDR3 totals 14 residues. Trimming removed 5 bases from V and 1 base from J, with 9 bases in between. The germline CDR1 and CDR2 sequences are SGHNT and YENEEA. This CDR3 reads CASSRIGAKNIQYF. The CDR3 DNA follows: TGTGCCAGCAGCCGCATCGGGGCCAAAAACATTCAGTACTTC.

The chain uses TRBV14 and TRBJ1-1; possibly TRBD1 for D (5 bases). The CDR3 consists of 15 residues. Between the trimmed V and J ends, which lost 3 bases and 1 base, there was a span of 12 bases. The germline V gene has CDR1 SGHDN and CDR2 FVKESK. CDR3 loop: CASSHNQGSNTEAFF. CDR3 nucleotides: TGTGCCAGCAGCCACAATCAGGGCTCGAACACTGAAGCTTTCTTT.

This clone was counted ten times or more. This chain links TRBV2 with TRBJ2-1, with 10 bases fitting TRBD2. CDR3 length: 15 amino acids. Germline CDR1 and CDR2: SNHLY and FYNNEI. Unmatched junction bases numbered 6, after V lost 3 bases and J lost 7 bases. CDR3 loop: CASSDLGLAPNEQFF. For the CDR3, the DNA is TGTGCCAGCAGTGACCTGGGACTAGCGCCTAATGAGCAGTTCTTC.

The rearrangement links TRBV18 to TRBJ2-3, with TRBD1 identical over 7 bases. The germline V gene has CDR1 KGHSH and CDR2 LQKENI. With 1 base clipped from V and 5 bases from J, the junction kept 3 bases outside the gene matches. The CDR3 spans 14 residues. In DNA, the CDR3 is TGTGCCAGCTCACCACAGGGGGCAGGAGATACGCAGTATTTT. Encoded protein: CASSPQGAGDTQYF.

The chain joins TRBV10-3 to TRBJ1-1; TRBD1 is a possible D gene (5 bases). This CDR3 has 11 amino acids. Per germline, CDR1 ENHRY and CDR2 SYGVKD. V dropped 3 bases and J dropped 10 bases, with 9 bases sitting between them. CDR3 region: CAISDRGRAFF. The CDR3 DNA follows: TGTGCCATCAGTGATCGGGGGAGAGCTTTCTTT.

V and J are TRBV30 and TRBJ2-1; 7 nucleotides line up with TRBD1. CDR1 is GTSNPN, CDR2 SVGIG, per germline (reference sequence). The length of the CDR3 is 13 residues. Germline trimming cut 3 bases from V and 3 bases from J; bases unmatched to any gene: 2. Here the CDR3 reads CAWRGQYYNEQFF. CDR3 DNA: TGTGCCTGGAGGGGACAGTACTACAATGAGCAGTTCTTC. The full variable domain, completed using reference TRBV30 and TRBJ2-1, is SQTIHQWPATLVQPVGSPLSLECTVEGTSNPNLYWYRQAAGRGLQLLFYSVGIGQISSEVPQNLSASRPQDRQFILSSKKLLLSDSGFYLCAWRGQYYNEQFFGPGTRLTVL.

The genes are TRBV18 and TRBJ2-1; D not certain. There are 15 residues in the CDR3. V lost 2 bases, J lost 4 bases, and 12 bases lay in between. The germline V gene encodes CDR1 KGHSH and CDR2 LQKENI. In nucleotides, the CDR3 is TGTGCCAGCTCACCATATACAGTCCTATACAATGAGCAGTTCTTC. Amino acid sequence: CASSPYTVLYNEQFF.

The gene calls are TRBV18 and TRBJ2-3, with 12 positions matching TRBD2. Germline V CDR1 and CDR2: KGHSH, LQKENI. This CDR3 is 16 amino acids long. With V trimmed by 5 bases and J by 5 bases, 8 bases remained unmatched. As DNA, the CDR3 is TGTGCCAGCTCAACCCTGACTAGCGGGAGAGGAGATACGCAGTATTTT. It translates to CASSTLTSGRGDTQYF.